This TCR beta chain was obtained from a study of blood T cell repertoires in COVID-19. At the level of the study: From T cells, B-cell-depleted T cells, or PBMCs came the material, which was cDNA or gDNA.

Trimming took off 6 bases at V and 3 bases at J, with 18 bases between the two ends. Germline V lookup: CDR1 MNHEY, CDR2 SVGEGT. There are 16 residues in the CDR3. Sequenced by immunoSEQ multiplex PCR; TCRdb stores in-frame clones only, minus some. The table shows under 300,000 clones, with over 80% occurring only once. Donors were grouped by their self-reported clinical history. The TCR originated in a human donor in a cohort exposed to, infected with or recovered from COVID-19 (not recorded which). The donor label of this sample is uncertain. Sequenced: PBMCs or T cells enriched from blood (not recorded which). The chain recombines TRBV6-2 or TRBV6-3 with TRBJ2-4; no clear D. CDR3: CASSHSAASSKNIQYF. Written as DNA, the CDR3 is TGTGCCAGCAGCCATTCCGCGGCATCCAGCAAAAACATTCAGTACTTC.